The 15 T cell receptor beta chains below were found in one sample sequenced in a study of breast tumors, draining lymph nodes, adjacent tissues. TCRdb processed the multiplex PCR reads anew with MiXCR; each CDR3 protein has one entry. The repertoire includes about 140,000 distinct CDR3 sequences, less than 35% of them detected once, and 2.3% sits in the top ten. The lymph nodes were axillary draining lymph nodes from breast cancer patients. What was sequenced was axillary lymph node tissue. The origin of the receptors is a female donor with breast cancer. Some clones in this sample may be carry-over from other donors' samples.

The table lists this clonotype with a count of one. V is TRBV5-5 and J is TRBJ2-7; D may correspond to TRBD1 or TRBD2 (5 bases each). The CDR3 is made up of 16 amino acids. V dropped 0 bases and J dropped 3 bases, with 16 bases sitting between them. Germline CDR1 SGHKS, CDR2 YYEKEE (reference sequence). The CDR3 is CASSLEGAWGSYEQYV. The CDR3 DNA reads TGTGCCAGCAGCTTGGAGGGAGCATGGGGGAGCTACGAGCAGTACGTC.

Comment on this clonotype: With a much larger clone just one base away, this may be a read error. The chain couples TRBV27 to TRBJ2-5, with D maybe TRBD1 (6 bases). V was pared by 6 bases and J by 4 bases, with 15 bases between. The CDR3 is 14 amino acids. Germline V lookup: CDR1 MNHEY, CDR2 SMNVEV (reference sequence). The CDR3 loop is CASSRGRALETQYF. The DNA for the CDR3 is TGTGCCAGCAGCAGGGGCAGGGCCCTAGAGACCCAGTACTTC.

This clonotype came up many times. This chain connects TRBV6-6 to TRBJ2-7, with TRBD1 matching 7 bases. This CDR3 is 16 amino acids long. Germline values: CDR1 MNHNY, CDR2 SVGAGI (reference sequence). V shed 5 bases, J shed 2 bases, and the junction held 12 bases outside the gene matches. Here the CDR3 reads CASSHLGTVQTYEQYV. The CDR3 DNA follows: TGTGCCAGCAGTCACCTCGGGACAGTTCAAACCTACGAGCAGTACGTC.

This clonotype was found many times. The genes are TRBV7-9 and TRBJ1-6; 7 bases align to TRBD1. CDR1 and CDR2 (germline): SEHNR, FQNEAQ (reference sequence). Trimming removed 5 bases from V and 9 bases from J; junction bases left unmatched: 13. This CDR3 is built from 16 residues. In DNA form, the CDR3 reads TGTGCCAGCAGCCCCCCCAGACAGGGCTTGGGTTCACCCCTCCACTTT. This encodes CASSPPRQGLGSPLHF.

This clonotype was found many times. This sequence joins TRBV20-1 and TRBJ2-2; TRBD1 matches 8 bases. V dropped 6 bases and J dropped 1; count of bases not matched to a gene: 7. The CDR3 has 15 residues. Germline V gene data show CDR1 as DFQATT and CDR2 as SNEGSKA (reference sequence). The CDR3 bases are TGCAGTGCCGCAGGGGGCGCGGGGAACACCGGGGAGCTGTTTTTT. It is translated as CSAAGGAGNTGELFF.

In this sample, this clonotype turned up many times. A much larger clone is a single base away; this may be a read error. The CDR3 reads CASSFGGGQFF. The CDR3, as DNA: TGTGCCAGCAGCTTCGGGGGTGGGCAGTTCTTC. The chain recombines TRBV11-3 with TRBJ2-1, with D possibly being TRBD2 (6 bases). The CDR3 has 11 residues. V was clipped by 3 bases and J by 12 bases, with 9 bases between them. The germline V gene encodes CDR1 SGHNT and CDR2 YENEEA.

This clonotype was seen many times. The genes are TRBV18 and TRBJ1-2; 10 nucleotides align to TRBD1. CDR1 is KGHSH, CDR2 LQKENI, per germline. The CDR3 is made up of 15 amino acids. J lost 7 bases, V lost 8 bases, and 13 bases had no gene match. The CDR3 loop is CASMQARTGGLGYTF. In DNA form, the CDR3 reads TGTGCCAGCATGCAGGCGCGGACAGGGGGTCTTGGCTACACCTTC.

This clonotype occurred many times. CDR3 in amino acids: CASSLVRDLQETQYF. The CDR3 DNA reads TGTGCCAGCAGCTTGGTTCGGGACCTCCAAGAGACCCAGTACTTC. The J gene is TRBJ2-5, the V gene TRBV5-6; TRBD1 or TRBD2 may be the D gene (5 bases each). The CDR3 is 15 amino acids. The V end was cut by 0 bases, the J end by 1 base, with 10 bases between. CDR1 is SGHDT and CDR2 is YYEEEE in the germline V gene.

On this clonotype: A read error may account for a junction end that differs from germline. The chain employs TRBV15 and TRBJ2-7; 8 bases agree with TRBD1. Germline CDR1 is LNHNV and CDR2 is YYDKDF (reference sequence). CDR3 length equals 15 residues. CDR3 sequence reads: CDTSRDRTGGYEQYF. The CDR3 nucleotides are TGTGACACCAGCAGAGATCGCACAGGGGGTTACGAGCAGTACTTC. The whole variable domain, filled in from reference TRBV15 and TRBJ2-7, reads DAMVIQNPRYQVTQFGKPVTLSCSQTLNHNVMYWYQQKSSQAPKLLFHYYDKDFNNEADTPDNFQSRRPNTSFCFLDIRSPGLGDTAMYLCDTSRDRTGGYEQYFGPGTRLTVT.

This chain joins TRBV4-2 and TRBJ2-2; D is unresolved. Germline-derived CDR1 and CDR2 are LGHNA and YNFKEQ. V lost 6 bases, J lost 5 bases, and 19 bases lay in between. This CDR3 comprises 16 residues. The CDR3 bases are TGTGCCAGCAGGCGATCCGGTTCGGTGGGAACCGGGGAGCTGTTTTTT. It codes for CASRRSGSVGTGELFF.

This clonotype was found many times. This CDR3 reads CASSFEEESPLHF. CDR3 bases: TGCGCCAGCAGCTTCGAAGAAGAGTCACCCCTCCACTTT. The V and J genes are TRBV5-1 and TRBJ1-6; no reliable D call. Per the germline V gene, CDR1 is SGHRS and CDR2 is YFSETQ. The CDR3 has 13 amino acids. Trimming pared 2 bases from V and 10 bases from J, leaving 10 bases between.

This clonotype was observed a few times. This rearrangement joins TRBV6-2 or TRBV6-3 to TRBJ1-2, with 7 positions matching TRBD1. Germline CDR1 MNHEY, CDR2 SVGEGT. This CDR3 is built from 17 residues. With 5 bases clipped from V and 8 bases from J, the junction kept 20 bases outside the gene matches. The CDR3 DNA is TGTGCCAGCAGTCACCCCATCGGGACAGCCCCGAGTCGGGGCTACACCTTC. This encodes CASSHPIGTAPSRGYTF.

This clonotype was seen at least ten times. The chain recombines TRBV12-3 or TRBV12-4 with TRBJ1-5; D possibly corresponds to TRBD1 (5 bases). This CDR3 has 15 amino acids. V was shortened by 1 base and J by 3 bases, with 10 bases between the two germline ends. CDR3 residues: CASSLGDRINQPQHF. The CDR3 DNA sequence: TGTGCCAGCAGTTTAGGAGACAGAATCAATCAGCCCCAGCATTTT.

The chain carries TRBV5-1 and TRBJ1-5; no reliable D call. The germline CDR1 and CDR2 sequences are SGHRS and YFSETQ. Trimming took off 4 bases at V and 4 bases at J, with 15 bases between the two ends. The CDR3 consists of 15 residues. The CDR3 nucleotides read TGCGCCAGCAGCCAGAAAGGGTATTGGAATCAGCCCCAGCATTTT. It is translated as CASSQKGYWNQPQHF.

In its sample, this clonotype was seen many times. This chain joins TRBV11-2 and TRBJ2-3, with D tentatively TRBD1 or TRBD2 (5 bases each). The CDR3 sequence is 16 residues long. Germline-derived CDR1 and CDR2 are SGHAT and FQNNGV. Trimming took off 1 base at V and 0 bases at J, with 11 bases between the two ends. For the CDR3, the DNA is TGTGCCAGCAGCTTAGTCGGGACCCTTAGCACAGATACGCAGTATTTT. This encodes CASSLVGTLSTDTQYF.